These 3 T cell receptor beta chains were sequenced from one sample in a study of blood T cell repertoires in COVID-19. The assay was immunoSEQ multiplex PCR, and TCRdb's table has in-frame clones only and misses some. The profile shows more than 150,000 clones, roughly nine tenths of them singletons. Sequenced material: peripheral blood. The receptors were sampled from a woman between 65 and 79 years old with acute or convalescent COVID-19.

This chain uses TRBV7-3 with TRBJ2-1; 11 nucleotides line up with TRBD2. The CDR3 is made up of 18 amino acids. V lost 4 bases, J lost 3 bases, and 11 bases stayed unmatched. CDR1 is SGHTA and CDR2 is FQGTGA in the germline V gene. CDR3 DNA: TGTGCCAGCAGCTCCGGGGCTAGCGGGAGGTTCGGCTACAATGAGCAGTTCTTC. It yields the protein CASSSGASGRFGYNEQFF.

The chain recombines TRBV15 with TRBJ2-5; the D gene is possibly TRBD2 (5 bases). This CDR3 is 15 amino acids long. V was shortened by 0 bases and J by 5 bases, with 13 bases between the two germline ends. Germline V gene data show CDR1 as LNHNV and CDR2 as YYDKDF (reference sequence). The CDR3 region is CATSRELAGGETQYF. The CDR3 nucleotides read TGTGCCACCAGCAGAGAGTTGGCAGGCGGGGAGACCCAGTACTTC. Filled out from reference TRBV15 and TRBJ2-5, the complete variable domain reads DAMVIQNPRYQVTQFGKPVTLSCSQTLNHNVMYWYQQKSSQAPKLLFHYYDKDFNNEADTPDNFQSRRPNTSFCFLDIRSPGLGDTAMYLCATSRELAGGETQYFGPGTRLLVL.

This clone has at least ten counts. The V gene is TRBV18, the J gene TRBJ2-1; 9 bases are shared with TRBD1. J lost 6 bases, V lost 6 bases, and 6 bases had no gene match. This CDR3 region has 14 residues. CDR1 and CDR2 from the germline V gene are KGHSH and LQKENI. The CDR3 DNA is TGTGCCAGCTCCCTGACAGGGGGTTTCAATGAGCAGTTCTTC. It is translated as CASSLTGGFNEQFF.